This TCR beta chain was captured by sequencing in a study of regulatory T cells in long-lasting Graves disease. Library construction for TCR beta used iRepertoire HTBI primers and Arm-PCR of CDR3 regions. TCRdb re-called the multiplex PCR reads with MiXCR, one entry per CDR3 protein. The profile shows about 610,000 distinct CDR3 sequences, about 16% of them singletons. This CDR3 comprises 12 residues. The germline CDR1 and CDR2 sequences are SGHTS and YDEGEE. V dropped 0 bases and J dropped 8 bases, with 6 bases sitting between them. Study-level findings and limits: The persistent group shared fewer than 3,500 public clonotypes, more than the roughly 970 shared by new patients.

The sample's time point: newly diagnosed GD, antithyroid drugs for less than 3 months. The TCR library was made from RNA extracted from PBMCs. With regard to this clonotype: What it recognizes is unknown.

In addition, the sample was reused for a study of T cells in Graves' hyperthyroidism and ophthalmopathy.

The V and J genes are TRBV5-8 and TRBJ1-3; D is ambiguous. This clonotype was obtained from a man aged 18-30 years with Graves disease. The sample in question was peripheral blood mononuclear cells (PBMCs), obtained at new diagnosis, from a patient treated with antithyroid drugs. CDR3 in DNA: TGTGCCAGCAGCTTGGGGCGATACACCATATATTTT. Residues: CASSLGRYTIYF.